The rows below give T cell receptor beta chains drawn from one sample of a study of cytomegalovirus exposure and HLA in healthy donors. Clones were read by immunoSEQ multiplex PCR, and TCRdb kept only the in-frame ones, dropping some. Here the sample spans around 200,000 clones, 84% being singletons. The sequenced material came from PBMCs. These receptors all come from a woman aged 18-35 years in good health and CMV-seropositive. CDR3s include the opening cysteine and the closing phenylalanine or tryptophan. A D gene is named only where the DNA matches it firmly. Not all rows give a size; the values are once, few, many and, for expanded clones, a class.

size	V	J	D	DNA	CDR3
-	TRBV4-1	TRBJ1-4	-	TGCGCCAGCAGCCACAGCGGGAGGAATGAAAAACTGTTTTTT	CASSHSGRNEKLFF
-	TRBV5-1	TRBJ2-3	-	TGCGCCAGCAGACTCGGCCCACGGGGACTCACAGATACGCAGTATTTT	CASRLGPRGLTDTQYF
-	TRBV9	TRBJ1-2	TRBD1	TGTGCCAGCAGCGTAGCTATACAGGGGACCGGCTACACCTTC	CASSVAIQGTGYTF
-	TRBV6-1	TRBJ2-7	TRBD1	TGTGCCAGCATCCGGGACAGGGTCTCCTACGAGCAGTACTTC	CASIRDRVSYEQYF
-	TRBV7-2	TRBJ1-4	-	TGTGCCAGCAGCTTGTGGGGTCAGGGAGAAAAACTGTTTTTT	CASSLWGQGEKLFF
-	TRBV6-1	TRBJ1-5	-	TGTGCCAGCAGTGAAGCCGGGGGATCTTATCAGCCCCAGCATTTT	CASSEAGGSYQPQHF
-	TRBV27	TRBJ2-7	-	TGTGCCAGCAGTTTAATGGTCGGAGGGTACGAGCAGTACTTC	CASSLMVGGYEQYF
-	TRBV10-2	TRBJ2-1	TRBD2	TGCGCCAGCAGTCTGAGCGGGGGGGCCTACAATGAGCAGTTCTTC	CASSLSGGAYNEQFF
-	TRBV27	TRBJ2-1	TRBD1	TGTGCCAGCAATCTCGGGACAGGATACAATGAGCAGTTCTTC	CASNLGTGYNEQFF
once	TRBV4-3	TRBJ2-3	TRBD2	TGCGCCAGCAGCCAAATCGGGGGGGGCCTGACAGATACGCAGTATTTT	CASSQIGGGLTDTQYF
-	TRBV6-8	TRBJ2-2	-	TGTGCCAGCAGCAACAAACAGGGTCTCCCCGGGGAGCTGTTTTTT	CASSNKQGLPGELFF
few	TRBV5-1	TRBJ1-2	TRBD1	TGCGCCAGCAGCGGCGGGACAGCTAACTATGGCTACACCTTC	CASSGGTANYGYTF
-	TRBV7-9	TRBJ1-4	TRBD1	TGTGCCAGCAGCCCCCGGGACAGGGGGCGCGAAGTTCAGGAAAAACTGTTTTTT	CASSPRDRGREVQEKLFF
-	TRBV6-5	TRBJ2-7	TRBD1	TGTGCCAGCAGTTACGGGACAGGGGTCTCCTACGAGCAGTACTTC	CASSYGTGVSYEQYF
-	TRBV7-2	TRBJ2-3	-	TGTGCCAGCAGCTTAGTAGCAAAGGATACGCAGTATTTT	CASSLVAKDTQYF
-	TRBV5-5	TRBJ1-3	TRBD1	TGTGCCAGCAGCCCCCAGACAGGGGGGTTTGGAAACACCATATATTTT	CASSPQTGGFGNTIYF
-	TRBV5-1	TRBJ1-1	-	TGCGCCAGCAGCTTGGCCCCCAGCGGGAACACTGAAGCTTTCTTT	CASSLAPSGNTEAFF
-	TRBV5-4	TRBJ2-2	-	TGTGCCAGCAGCTTCGTGGGGGGATTAAACACCGGGGAGCTGTTTTTT	CASSFVGGLNTGELFF